The rows below give T cell receptor beta chains drawn from one sample of a study of Tregs in tolerant kidney transplant recipients. Profiled with immunoSEQ multiplex PCR; TCRdb holds only in-frame clones, not every one. Here the sample spans more than 30,000 clones, over 75% being singletons. These receptors have no known antigen. The sequenced sample consisted of Tregs from blood cultured with allogeneic cells. The receptor source for this set is a human donor in good health. Each CDR3 is given with its conserved first and last residue. D genes are given only for firm matches. For some rows the clone size is stated as once, few or many, or as a class when expanded; others skip it.

.	TRBD1	TRBV5-1	TRBJ1-5	CASSPGTGIDNQPQHF	TGCGCCAGCAGCCCGGGGACAGGGATAGACAATCAGCCCCAGCATTTT
medium-sized	TRBD1	TRBV19	TRBJ1-1	CASNRGSGLGRRNTEAFF	TGTGCCAGTAACAGGGGGTCAGGGTTGGGTCGTCGGAACACTGAAGCTTTCTTT
.	TRBD2	TRBV5-1	TRBJ2-7	CASSLGLAATYEQYF	TGCGCCAGCAGCTTGGGCCTAGCGGCGACTTACGAGCAGTACTTC
.	.	TRBV19	TRBJ2-3	CASSRQDPTDTQYF	TGTGCCAGTAGCCGCCAGGACCCCACAGATACGCAGTATTTT
.	.	TRBV19	TRBJ1-2	CASSIRAAFNYGYTF	TGTGCCAGTAGTATTCGGGCAGCCTTTAACTATGGCTACACCTTC
once	.	TRBV6-1	TRBJ1-2	CASSDEGWRYGYTF	TGTGCCAGCAGTGATGAGGGGTGGAGGTATGGCTACACCTTC
.	.	TRBV6-4	TRBJ1-5	CASRATKLWVDNQPQHF	TGTGCCAGCCGGGCCACTAAGTTATGGGTTGACAATCAGCCCCAGCATTTT
.	.	TRBV2	TRBJ1-4	CASRQGNEKLFF	TGTGCCAGCAGACAGGGTAATGAAAAACTGTTTTTT
.	.	TRBV19	TRBJ1-6	CASRPGLNSPLHF	TGTGCCAGTAGGCCGGGACTAAATTCACCCCTCCACTTT
.	.	TRBV7-2	TRBJ2-1	CASSLGRPNEQFF	TGTGCCAGCAGCTTAGGTCGCCCCAATGAGCAGTTCTTC
few	TRBD1	TRBV10-3	TRBJ2-5	CAISGQGEETQYF	TGTGCCATCAGTGGACAGGGAGAAGAGACCCAGTACTTC
.	.	TRBV4-3	TRBJ2-7	CASSQDTTFSYEQYF	TGCGCCAGCAGCCAAGATACAACATTCTCCTACGAGCAGTACTTC
.	TRBD1	TRBV7-6	TRBJ2-7	CASVRGQGQSEQYF	TGTGCCAGCGTTCGGGGACAGGGCCAGTCCGAGCAGTACTTC
few	.	TRBV6-4	TRBJ1-1	CASSVIPNTEAFF	TGTGCCAGCAGTGTTATTCCGAACACTGAAGCTTTCTTT
.	.	TRBV5-4	TRBJ2-1	CASSPRTTALSYNEQFF	TGTGCCAGCAGCCCACGGACCACGGCCCTCTCCTACAATGAGCAGTTCTTC
once	TRBD2	TRBV2	TRBJ2-5	CASSGTSGQETQYF	TGTGCCAGCAGCGGGACTAGTGGGCAAGAGACCCAGTACTTC
.	TRBD2	TRBV5-4	TRBJ2-3	CASSLVGLAGGPSVHTQYF	TGTGCCAGCAGCTTGGTGGGACTAGCGGGGGGGCCCTCTGTACATACGCAGTATTTT
.	TRBD1	TRBV7-9	TRBJ2-5	CASSLARGTGISETQYF	TGTGCCAGCAGCTTAGCGCGGGGGACAGGGATTTCGGAGACCCAGTACTTC
.	.	TRBV7-9	TRBJ1-1	CASSPRRGSTEAFF	TGTGCCAGCAGCCCGCGGCGGGGGTCCACTGAAGCTTTCTTT
.	TRBD1	TRBV28	TRBJ2-7	CASSLTGTVTYEQYF	TGTGCCAGCAGCCTTACCGGGACAGTAACCTACGAGCAGTACTTC
.	.	TRBV7-8	TRBJ2-5	CASSFSPRRETQYF	TGTGCCAGCAGCTTTTCCCCCAGGAGAGAGACCCAGTACTTC
few	TRBD1	TRBV19	TRBJ2-2	CASGRQGFEELFF	TGTGCCAGTGGGAGACAGGGGTTTGAGGAGCTGTTTTTT
.	TRBD2	TRBV19	TRBJ2-7	CASSIKARRLAVYEQYF	TGTGCCAGTAGTATTAAGGCTCGTCGGCTAGCGGTCTACGAGCAGTACTTC
.	.	TRBV5-1	TRBJ1-2	CASSTQVGGYGHTF	TGCGCCAGCAGCACCCAGGTTGGGGGCTATGGCCACACCTTC
.	TRBD2	TRBV9	TRBJ2-2	CASSSGGGVYTGELFF	TGTGCCAGCAGCTCCGGGGGAGGGGTATACACCGGGGAGCTGTTTTTT
.	.	TRBV7-3	TRBJ2-1	CASSVAASSYNEQFF	TGTGCCAGCAGCGTAGCAGCTAGCTCCTACAATGAGCAGTTCTTC
.	.	TRBV6-5	TRBJ1-2	CASSYDGGYTF	TGTGCCAGCAGTTACGATGGTGGCTACACCTTC
.	.	TRBV15	TRBJ1-4	CATSSAHTGRGEKLFF	TGTGCCACCAGCAGTGCTCATACAGGGAGAGGGGAAAAACTGTTTTTT
.	TRBD1	TRBV27	TRBJ1-1	CASSSAFARGLQEAFF	TGTGCCAGCAGCTCCGCCTTCGCCAGGGGGCTGCAAGAAGCTTTCTTT